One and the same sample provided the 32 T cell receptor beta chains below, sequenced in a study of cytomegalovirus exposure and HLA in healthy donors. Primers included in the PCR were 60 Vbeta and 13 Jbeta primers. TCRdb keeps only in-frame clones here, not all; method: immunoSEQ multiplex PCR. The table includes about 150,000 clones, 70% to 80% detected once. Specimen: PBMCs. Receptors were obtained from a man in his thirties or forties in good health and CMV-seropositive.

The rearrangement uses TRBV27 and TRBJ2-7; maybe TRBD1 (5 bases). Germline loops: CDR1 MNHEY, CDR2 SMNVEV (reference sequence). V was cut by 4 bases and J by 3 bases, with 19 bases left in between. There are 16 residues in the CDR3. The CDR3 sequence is CASSSPPFDRVYEQYF. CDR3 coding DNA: TGTGCCAGCAGTTCGCCCCCCTTCGACAGAGTCTACGAGCAGTACTTC.

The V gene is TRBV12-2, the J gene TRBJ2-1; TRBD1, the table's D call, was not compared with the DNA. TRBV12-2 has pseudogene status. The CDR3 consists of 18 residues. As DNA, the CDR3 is TGTGCAAGTCGCTTATGCCCCTGGCCCGACAATCCTGACAATGAGCAGTTCTTC. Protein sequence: CASRLCPWPDNPDNEQFF.

In nucleotides, the CDR3 is TGTGCCAGCAGGGAGGGAGGCACTGAAGCTTTCTTT. It codes for CASREGGTEAFF. This chain links TRBV19 with TRBJ1-1; D possibly corresponds to TRBD1 (5 bases). This CDR3 is built from 12 residues. V was pared by 9 bases and J by 4 bases, with 12 bases between. Germline V gives CDR1 LNHDA, CDR2 SQIVND (reference sequence). The whole variable domain, filled in from reference TRBV19 and TRBJ1-1, reads DGGITQSPKYLFRKEGQNVTLSCEQNLNHDAMYWYRQDPGQGLRLIYYSQIVNDFQKGDIAEGYSVSREKKESFPLTVTSAQKNPTAFYLCASREGGTEAFFGQGTRLTVV.

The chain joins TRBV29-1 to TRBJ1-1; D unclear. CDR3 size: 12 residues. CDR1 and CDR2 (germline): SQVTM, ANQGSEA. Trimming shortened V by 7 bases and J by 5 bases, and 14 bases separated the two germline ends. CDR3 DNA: TGCAGCGACCTGCACAGTCAGACTGAAGCTTTCTTT. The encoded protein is CSDLHSQTEAFF. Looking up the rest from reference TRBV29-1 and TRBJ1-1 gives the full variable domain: SAVISQKPSRDICQRGTSLTIQCQVDSQVTMMFWYRQQPGQSLTLIATANQGSEATYESGFVIDKFPISRPNLTFSTLTVSNMSPEDSSIYLCSDLHSQTEAFFGQGTRLTVV.

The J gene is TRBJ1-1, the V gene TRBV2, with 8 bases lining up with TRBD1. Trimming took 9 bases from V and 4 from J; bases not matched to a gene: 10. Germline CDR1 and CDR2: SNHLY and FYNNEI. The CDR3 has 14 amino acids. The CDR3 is CASRGTGLITEAFF. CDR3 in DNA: TGTGCCAGTAGGGGGACAGGTCTTATCACTGAAGCTTTCTTT.

CDR3 amino acids: CASIGTGGSPLHF. As DNA, the CDR3 is TGTGCCAGCATAGGGACAGGGGGTTCACCCCTCCACTTT. The J gene is TRBJ1-6, the V gene TRBV27, with TRBD1 matching 11 bases. This CDR3 is built from 13 residues. V gave up 7 bases and J gave up 9 bases; unmatched junction bases: 2. CDR1 and CDR2 (germline): MNHEY, SMNVEV (reference sequence).

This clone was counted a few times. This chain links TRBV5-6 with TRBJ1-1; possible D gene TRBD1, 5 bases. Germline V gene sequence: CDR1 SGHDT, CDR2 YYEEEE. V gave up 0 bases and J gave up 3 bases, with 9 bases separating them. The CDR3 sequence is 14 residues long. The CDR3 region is CASSLGVGDTEAFF. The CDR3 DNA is TGTGCCAGCAGCTTGGGTGTAGGGGACACTGAAGCTTTCTTT. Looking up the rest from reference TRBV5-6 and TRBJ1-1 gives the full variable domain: DAGVTQSPTHLIKTRGQQVTLRCSPKSGHDTVSWYQQALGQGPQFIFQYYEEEERQRGNFPDRFSGHQFPNYSSELNVNALLLGDSALYLCASSLGVGDTEAFFGQGTRLTVV.

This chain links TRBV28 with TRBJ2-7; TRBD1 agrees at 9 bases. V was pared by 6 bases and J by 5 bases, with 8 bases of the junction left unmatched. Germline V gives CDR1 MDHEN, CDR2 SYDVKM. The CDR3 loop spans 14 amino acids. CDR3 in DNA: TGTGCCAGCAGCACAGGGGGCGAAAACGACGAGCAGTACTTC. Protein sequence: CASSTGGENDEQYF.

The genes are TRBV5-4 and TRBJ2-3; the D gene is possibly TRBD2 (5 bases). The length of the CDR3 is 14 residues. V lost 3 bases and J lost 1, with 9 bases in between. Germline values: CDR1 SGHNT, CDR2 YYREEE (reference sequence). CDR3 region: CASSSAGGTDTQYF. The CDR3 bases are TGTGCCAGCAGCTCGGCGGGCGGCACAGATACGCAGTATTTT.

This CDR3 is CSVEVGDGTEAFF. The CDR3 bases are TGCAGCGTTGAAGTCGGAGACGGCACTGAAGCTTTCTTT. V and J are TRBV29-1 and TRBJ1-1; D not resolved. Between the trimmed V and J ends, which lost 1 base and 4 bases, there was a span of 10 bases. This CDR3 is built from 13 residues. CDR1 is SQVTM, CDR2 ANQGSEA, per germline.

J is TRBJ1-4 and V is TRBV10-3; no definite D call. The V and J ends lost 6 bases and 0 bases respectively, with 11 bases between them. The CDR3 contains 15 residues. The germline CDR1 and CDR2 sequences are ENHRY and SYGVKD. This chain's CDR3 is CAIREGESTNEKLFF. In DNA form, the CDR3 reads TGTGCCATCAGGGAAGGAGAATCAACTAATGAAAAACTGTTTTTT.

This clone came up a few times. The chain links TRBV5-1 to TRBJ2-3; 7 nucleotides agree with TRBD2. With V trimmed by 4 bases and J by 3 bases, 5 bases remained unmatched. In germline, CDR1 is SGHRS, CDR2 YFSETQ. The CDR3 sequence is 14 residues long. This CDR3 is CASSPGLETDTQYF. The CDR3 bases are TGCGCCAGCAGCCCAGGACTAGAGACAGATACGCAGTATTTT.

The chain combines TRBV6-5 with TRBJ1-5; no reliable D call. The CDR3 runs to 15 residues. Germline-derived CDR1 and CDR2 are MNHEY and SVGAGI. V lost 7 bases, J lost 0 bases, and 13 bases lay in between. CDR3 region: CASKLAVSSNQPQHF. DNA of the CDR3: TGTGCCAGCAAATTGGCGGTCTCTAGCAATCAGCCCCAGCATTTT.

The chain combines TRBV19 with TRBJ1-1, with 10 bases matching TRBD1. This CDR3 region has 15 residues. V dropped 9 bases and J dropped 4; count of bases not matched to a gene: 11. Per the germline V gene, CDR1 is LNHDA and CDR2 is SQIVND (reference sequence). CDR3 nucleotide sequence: TGTGCCAGCGCACCCCCCGGGACAGGGGTCACTGAAGCTTTCTTT. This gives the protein CASAPPGTGVTEAFF.

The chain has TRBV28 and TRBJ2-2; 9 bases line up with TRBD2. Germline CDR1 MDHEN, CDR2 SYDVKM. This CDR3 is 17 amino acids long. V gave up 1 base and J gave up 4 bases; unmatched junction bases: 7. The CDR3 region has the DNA TGTGCCAGCAGTTTATCCCCAGCGGGAGGATTCACCGGGGAGCTGTTTTTT. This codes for CASSLSPAGGFTGELFF.

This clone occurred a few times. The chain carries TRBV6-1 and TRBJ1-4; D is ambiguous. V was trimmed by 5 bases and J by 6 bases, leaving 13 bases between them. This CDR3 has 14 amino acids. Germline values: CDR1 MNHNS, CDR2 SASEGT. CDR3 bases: TGTGCCAGCAGTTTACAGTGGGGAGATGAAAAACTGTTTTTT. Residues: CASSLQWGDEKLFF.

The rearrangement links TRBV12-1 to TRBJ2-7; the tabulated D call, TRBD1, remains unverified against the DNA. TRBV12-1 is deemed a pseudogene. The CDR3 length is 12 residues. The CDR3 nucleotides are TGTGCCAGCGACAGGGGAACCTACGAGCAGTACTTC. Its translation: CASDRGTYEQYF.

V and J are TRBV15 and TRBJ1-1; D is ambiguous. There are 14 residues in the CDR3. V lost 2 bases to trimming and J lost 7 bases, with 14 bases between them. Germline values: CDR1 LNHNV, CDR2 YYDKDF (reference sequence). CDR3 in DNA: TGTGCCACCAGCAGATCTAACTTACCGGGTGAAGCTTTCTTT. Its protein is CATSRSNLPGEAFF.

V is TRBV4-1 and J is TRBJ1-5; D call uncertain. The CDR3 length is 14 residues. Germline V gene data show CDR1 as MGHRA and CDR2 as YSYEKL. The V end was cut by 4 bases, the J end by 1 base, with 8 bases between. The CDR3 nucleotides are TGCGCCAGCAGCCCTTTCTCCAGCAATCAGCCCCAGCATTTT. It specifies CASSPFSSNQPQHF.

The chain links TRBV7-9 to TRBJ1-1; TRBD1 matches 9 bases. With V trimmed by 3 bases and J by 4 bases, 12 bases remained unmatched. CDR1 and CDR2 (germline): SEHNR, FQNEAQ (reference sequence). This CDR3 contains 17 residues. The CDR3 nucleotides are TGTGCCAGCAGCTTGGGCCTACAGGGGGCGGGCACCACTGAAGCTTTCTTT. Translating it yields CASSLGLQGAGTTEAFF.

DNA of the CDR3: TGTGCCAGCAGTGGGGGCGGCGGCAATCAGCCCCAGCATTTT. Protein sequence: CASSGGGGNQPQHF. The genes are TRBV25-1 and TRBJ1-5; the D gene is possibly TRBD1 (5 bases). This CDR3 has 14 residues. The V gene lost 4 bases and the J gene lost 2 bases, with 9 bases spanning the gap. Looked up from germline, CDR1 is MGHDK and CDR2 is SYGVNS.

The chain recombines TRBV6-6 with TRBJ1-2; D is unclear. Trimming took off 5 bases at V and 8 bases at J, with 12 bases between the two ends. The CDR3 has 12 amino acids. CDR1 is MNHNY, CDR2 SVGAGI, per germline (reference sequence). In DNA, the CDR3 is TGTGCCAGCAGTCCCGACGCGGGGGGCTACACCTTC. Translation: CASSPDAGGYTF.

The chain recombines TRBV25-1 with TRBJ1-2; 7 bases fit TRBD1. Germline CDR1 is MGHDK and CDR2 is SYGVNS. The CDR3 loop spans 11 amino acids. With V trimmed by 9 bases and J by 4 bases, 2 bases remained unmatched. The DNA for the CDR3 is TGTGCCAGTCGGGACAGCTATGGCTACACCTTC. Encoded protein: CASRDSYGYTF.

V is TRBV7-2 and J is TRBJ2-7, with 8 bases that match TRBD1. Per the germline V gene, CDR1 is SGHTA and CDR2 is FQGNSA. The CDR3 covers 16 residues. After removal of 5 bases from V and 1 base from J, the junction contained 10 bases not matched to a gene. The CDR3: CASSLIPGQDSYEQYF. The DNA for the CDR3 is TGTGCCAGCAGCCTCATACCGGGACAGGATTCCTACGAGCAGTACTTC.

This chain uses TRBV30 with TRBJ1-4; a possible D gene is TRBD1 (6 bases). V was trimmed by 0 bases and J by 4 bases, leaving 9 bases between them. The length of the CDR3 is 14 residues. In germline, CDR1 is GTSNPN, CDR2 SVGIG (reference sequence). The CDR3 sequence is CAWSVHRDNEKLFF. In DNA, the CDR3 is TGTGCCTGGAGTGTTCACAGGGATAATGAAAAACTGTTTTTT.

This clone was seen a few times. This CDR3 reads CASSLKADWPQHF. In nucleotides, the CDR3 is TGTGCCAGCAGCTTGAAAGCCGACTGGCCCCAGCATTTT. This chain links TRBV7-2 with TRBJ1-5; D gene unclear. V lost 3 bases to trimming and J lost 9 bases, with 12 bases between them. Germline CDR1 is SGHTA and CDR2 is FQGNSA. The CDR3 extends over 13 amino acids.

In DNA, the CDR3 is TGTGCCAGCAGTCCTAGGGGGCCGAACACTGAAGCTTTCTTT. Translating gives CASSPRGPNTEAFF. This chain joins TRBV27 and TRBJ1-1; 7 positions agree with TRBD1. The CDR3 runs to 14 residues. The ends lost 5 bases at V and 1 base at J; junction bases unmatched: 4. Germline V gives CDR1 MNHEY, CDR2 SMNVEV (reference sequence).

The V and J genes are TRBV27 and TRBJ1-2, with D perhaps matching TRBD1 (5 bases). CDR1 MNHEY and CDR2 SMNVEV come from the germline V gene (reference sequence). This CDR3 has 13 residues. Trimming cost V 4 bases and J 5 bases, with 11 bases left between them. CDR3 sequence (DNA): TGTGCCAGCAGTTCGGGGGTTGAATATGGCTACACCTTC. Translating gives CASSSGVEYGYTF.

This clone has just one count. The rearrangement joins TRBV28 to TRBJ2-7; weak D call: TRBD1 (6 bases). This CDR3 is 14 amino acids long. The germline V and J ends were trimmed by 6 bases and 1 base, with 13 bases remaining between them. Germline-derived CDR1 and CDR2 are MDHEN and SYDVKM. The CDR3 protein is CASSPWQGSYEQYF. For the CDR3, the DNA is TGTGCCAGCAGCCCCTGGCAGGGGTCCTACGAGCAGTACTTC.

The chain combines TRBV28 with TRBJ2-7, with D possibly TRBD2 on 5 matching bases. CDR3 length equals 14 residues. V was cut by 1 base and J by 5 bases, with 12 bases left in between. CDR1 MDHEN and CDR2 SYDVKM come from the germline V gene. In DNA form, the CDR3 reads TGTGCCAGCAGTTTATACCGGGGAAGGAACGAGCAGTACTTC. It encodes CASSLYRGRNEQYF.

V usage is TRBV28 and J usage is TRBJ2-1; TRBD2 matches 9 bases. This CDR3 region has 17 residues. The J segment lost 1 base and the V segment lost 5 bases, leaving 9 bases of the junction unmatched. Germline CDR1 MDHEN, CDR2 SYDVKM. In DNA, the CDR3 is TGTGCCAGCAGTCTCCCTCCAGCGGGAGGTTCCTACAATGAGCAGTTCTTC. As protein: CASSLPPAGGSYNEQFF.

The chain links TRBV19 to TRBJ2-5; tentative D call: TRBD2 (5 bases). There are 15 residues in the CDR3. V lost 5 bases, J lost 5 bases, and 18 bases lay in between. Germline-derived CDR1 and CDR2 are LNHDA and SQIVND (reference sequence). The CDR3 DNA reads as TGTGCCAGTAGTCCCCTGGTGAGAACGGGGGAGACCCAGTACTTC. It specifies CASSPLVRTGETQYF.